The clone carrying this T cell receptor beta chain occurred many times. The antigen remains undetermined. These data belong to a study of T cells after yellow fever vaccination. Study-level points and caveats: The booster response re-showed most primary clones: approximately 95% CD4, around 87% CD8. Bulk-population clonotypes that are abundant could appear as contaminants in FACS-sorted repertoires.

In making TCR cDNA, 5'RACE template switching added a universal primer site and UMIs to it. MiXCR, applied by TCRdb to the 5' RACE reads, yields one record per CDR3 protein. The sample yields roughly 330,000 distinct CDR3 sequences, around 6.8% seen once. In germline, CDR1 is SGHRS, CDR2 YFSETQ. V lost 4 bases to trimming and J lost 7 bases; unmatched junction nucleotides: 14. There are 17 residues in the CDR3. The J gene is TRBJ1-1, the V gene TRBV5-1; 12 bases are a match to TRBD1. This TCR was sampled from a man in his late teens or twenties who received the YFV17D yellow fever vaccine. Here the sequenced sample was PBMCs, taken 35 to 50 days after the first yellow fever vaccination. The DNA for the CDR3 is TGCGCCAGCAGCGCACCGGGACAGGGGGCGGGGGGCTTTGAAGCTTTCTTT. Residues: CASSAPGQGAGGFEAFF.